A single sample is the source of the 3 T cell receptor beta chains below, sequenced in a study of CD8 T cells in Susac syndrome. RNA totalling roughly 0.5 to 1 ug underwent reverse transcription with random hexamers. TCRdb re-derived calls from the immunoSEQ multiplex PCR reads in MiXCR, one entry per CDR3 protein. This sample has roughly 130,000 distinct CDR3 sequences; roughly 96% occur once, and the top ten carry more than 0.1%. Material for sequencing was CD4+ T cells from PBMCs. The receptors originated from a human donor in good health.

CDR3 sequence reads: CATATGWRAYGYTF. The CDR3 nucleotides read TGTGCCACGGCTACAGGGTGGCGAGCCTATGGCTACACCTTC. This chain links TRBV6-2 or TRBV6-3 with TRBJ1-2; tentative D call: TRBD1 (6 bases). This CDR3 comprises 14 residues. V dropped 10 bases and J dropped 4 bases, with 19 bases sitting between them. Germline values: CDR1 MNHEY, CDR2 SVGEGT.

The rearrangement joins TRBV5-4 to TRBJ2-7, with D uncertain. The V end was cut by 1 base, the J end by 2 bases, with 10 bases between. Germline V CDR1 and CDR2: SGHNT, YYREEE (reference sequence). The CDR3 is 14 amino acids. This chain's CDR3 is CASSLSGQTYEQYF. CDR3 in DNA: TGTGCCAGCAGCTTGTCCGGCCAAACCTACGAGCAGTACTTC.

This chain joins TRBV20-1 and TRBJ1-5; D is possibly TRBD1 (5 bases). Germline V gene lookup returns CDR1 DFQATT and CDR2 SNEGSKA (reference sequence). This CDR3 comprises 15 residues. The CDR3 nucleotides are TGCAGCTATGGGAGGGGCCTCAATAGCAATCAGCCCCAGCATTTT. It codes for CSYGRGLNSNQPQHF.